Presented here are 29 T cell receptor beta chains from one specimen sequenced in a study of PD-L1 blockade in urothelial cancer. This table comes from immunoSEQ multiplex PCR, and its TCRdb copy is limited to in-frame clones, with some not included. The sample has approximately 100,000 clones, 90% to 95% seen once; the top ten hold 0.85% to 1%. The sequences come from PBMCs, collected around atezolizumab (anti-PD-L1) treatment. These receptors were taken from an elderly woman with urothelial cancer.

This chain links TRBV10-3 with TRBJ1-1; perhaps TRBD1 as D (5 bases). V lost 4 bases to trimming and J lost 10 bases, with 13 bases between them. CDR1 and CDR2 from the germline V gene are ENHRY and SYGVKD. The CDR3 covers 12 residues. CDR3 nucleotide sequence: TGTGCCATCAGTGTCTCAGGGCTTGGAGCTTTCTTT. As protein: CAISVSGLGAFF.

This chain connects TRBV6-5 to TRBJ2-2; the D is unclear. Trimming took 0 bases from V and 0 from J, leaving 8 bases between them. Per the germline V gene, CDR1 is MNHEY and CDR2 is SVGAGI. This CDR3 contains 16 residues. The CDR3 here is CASSYSSGANTGELFF. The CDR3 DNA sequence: TGTGCCAGCAGTTACTCGAGTGGAGCGAACACCGGGGAGCTGTTTTTT.

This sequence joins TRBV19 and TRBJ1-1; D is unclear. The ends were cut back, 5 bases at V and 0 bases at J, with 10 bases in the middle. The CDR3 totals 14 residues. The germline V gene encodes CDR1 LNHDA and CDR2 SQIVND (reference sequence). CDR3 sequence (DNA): TGTGCCAGTAGTCCCGACACAGTGAACACTGAAGCTTTCTTT. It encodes CASSPDTVNTEAFF.

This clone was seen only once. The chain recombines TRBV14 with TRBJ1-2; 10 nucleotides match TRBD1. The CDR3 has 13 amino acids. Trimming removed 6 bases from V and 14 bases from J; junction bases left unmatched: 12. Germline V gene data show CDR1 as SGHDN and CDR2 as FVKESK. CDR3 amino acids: CASSFQTGGFLTF. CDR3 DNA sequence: TGTGCCAGCAGTTTCCAGACAGGGGGCTTCCTAACCTTC. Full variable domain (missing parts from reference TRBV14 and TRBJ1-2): EAGVTQFPSHSVIEKGQTVTLRCDPISGHDNLYWYRRVMGKEIKFLLHFVKESKQDESGMPNNRFLAERTGGTYSTLKVQPAELEDSGVYFCASSFQTGGFLTFGSGTRLTVV.

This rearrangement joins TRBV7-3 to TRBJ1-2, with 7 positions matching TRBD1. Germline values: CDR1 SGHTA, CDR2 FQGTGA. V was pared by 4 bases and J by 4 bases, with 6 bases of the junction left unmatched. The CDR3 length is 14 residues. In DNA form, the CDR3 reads TGTGCCAGCAGCTCGGGGACAGAATCCTATGGCTACACCTTC. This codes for CASSSGTESYGYTF. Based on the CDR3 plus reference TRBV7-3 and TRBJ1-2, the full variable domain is GAGVSQTPSNKVTEKGKYVELRCDPISGHTALYWYRQSLGQGPEFLIYFQGTGAADDSGLPNDRFFAVRPEGSVSTLKIQRTERGDSAVYLCASSSGTESYGYTFGSGTRLTVV.

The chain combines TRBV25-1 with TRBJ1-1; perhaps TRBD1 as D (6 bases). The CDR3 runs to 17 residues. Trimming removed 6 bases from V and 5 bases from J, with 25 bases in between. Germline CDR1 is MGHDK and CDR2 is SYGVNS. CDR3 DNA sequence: TGTGCCAGCAGCACAGAGGGGGGGGCCGTCCCTCTAACTGAAGCTTTCTTT. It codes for CASSTEGGAVPLTEAFF.

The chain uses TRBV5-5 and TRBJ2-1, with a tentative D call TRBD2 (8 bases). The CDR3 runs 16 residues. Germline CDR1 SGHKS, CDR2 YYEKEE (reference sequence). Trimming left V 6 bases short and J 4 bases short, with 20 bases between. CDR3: CASNLQGVAGYNEQFF. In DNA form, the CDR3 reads TGTGCCAGCAACCTCCAGGGGGTAGCGGGGTACAATGAGCAGTTCTTC.

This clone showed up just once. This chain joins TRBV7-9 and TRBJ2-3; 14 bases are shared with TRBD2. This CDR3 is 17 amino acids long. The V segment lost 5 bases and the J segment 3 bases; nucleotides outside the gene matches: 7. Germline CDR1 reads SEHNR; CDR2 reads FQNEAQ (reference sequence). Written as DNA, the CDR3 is TGTGCCAGCAGCCCGATGGGACTAGCGGGAGTTACAGATACGCAGTATTTT. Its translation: CASSPMGLAGVTDTQYF.

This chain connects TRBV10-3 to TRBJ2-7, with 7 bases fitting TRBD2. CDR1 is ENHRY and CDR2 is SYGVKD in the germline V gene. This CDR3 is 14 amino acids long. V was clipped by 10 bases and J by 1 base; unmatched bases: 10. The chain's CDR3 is CATNSGRASYEQYF. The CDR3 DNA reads TGTGCCACCAATAGCGGGCGGGCGTCCTACGAGCAGTACTTC.

The CDR3 region is CASSTSGDNTGELFF. The CDR3, as DNA: TGCGCCAGCTCGACTAGCGGGGACAACACCGGGGAGCTGTTTTTT. The V call is TRBV5-1, the J call TRBJ2-2; 11 nucleotides agree with TRBD2. J lost 2 bases, V lost 7 bases, and 4 bases had no gene match. The CDR3 contains 15 residues. The germline V gene encodes CDR1 SGHRS and CDR2 YFSETQ.

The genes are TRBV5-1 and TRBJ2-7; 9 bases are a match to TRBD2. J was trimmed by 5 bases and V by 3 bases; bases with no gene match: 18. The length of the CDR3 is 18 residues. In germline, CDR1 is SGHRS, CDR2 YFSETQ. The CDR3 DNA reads TGCGCCAGCAGCTCTTGGGGGGACTGGCAGCGGGAGGCCCACGAGCAGTACTTC. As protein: CASSSWGDWQREAHEQYF.

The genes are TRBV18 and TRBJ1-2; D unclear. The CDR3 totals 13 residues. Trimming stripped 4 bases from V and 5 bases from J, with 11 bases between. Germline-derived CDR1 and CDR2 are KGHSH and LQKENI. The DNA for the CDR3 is TGTGCCAGCTCACTGGAGGAGCGGTATGGCTACACCTTC. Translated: CASSLEERYGYTF.

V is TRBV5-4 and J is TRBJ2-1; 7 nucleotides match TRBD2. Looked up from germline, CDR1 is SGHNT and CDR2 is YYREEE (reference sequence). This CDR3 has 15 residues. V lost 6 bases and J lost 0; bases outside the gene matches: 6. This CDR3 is CASTPGGSSYNEQFF. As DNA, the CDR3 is TGTGCCAGCACCCCGGGGGGTAGCTCCTACAATGAGCAGTTCTTC.

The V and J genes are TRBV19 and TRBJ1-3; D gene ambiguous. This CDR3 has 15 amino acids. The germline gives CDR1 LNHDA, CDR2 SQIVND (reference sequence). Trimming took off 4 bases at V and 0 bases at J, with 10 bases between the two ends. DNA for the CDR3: TGTGCCAGTAGTAACGATGGAGTCTCTGGAAACACCATATATTTT. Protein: CASSNDGVSGNTIYF.

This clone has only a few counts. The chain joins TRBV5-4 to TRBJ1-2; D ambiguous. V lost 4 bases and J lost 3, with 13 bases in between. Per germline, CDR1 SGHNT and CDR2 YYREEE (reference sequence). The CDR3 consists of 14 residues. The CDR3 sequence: CASSRGPGDYGYTF. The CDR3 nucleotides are TGTGCCAGCAGCCGCGGGCCCGGCGACTATGGCTACACCTTC.

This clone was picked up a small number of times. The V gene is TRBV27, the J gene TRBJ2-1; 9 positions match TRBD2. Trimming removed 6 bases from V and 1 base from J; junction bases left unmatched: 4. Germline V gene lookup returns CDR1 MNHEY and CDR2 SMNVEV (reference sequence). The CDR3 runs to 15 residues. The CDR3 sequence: CASSFSGSSYNEQFF. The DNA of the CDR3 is TGTGCCAGCAGCTTTAGCGGGAGTTCCTACAATGAGCAGTTCTTC.

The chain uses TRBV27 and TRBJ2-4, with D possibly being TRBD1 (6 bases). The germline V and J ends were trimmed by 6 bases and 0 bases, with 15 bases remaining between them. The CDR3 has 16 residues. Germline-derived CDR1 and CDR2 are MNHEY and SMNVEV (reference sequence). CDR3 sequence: CASRSTGLIAKNIQYF. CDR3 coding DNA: TGTGCCAGCAGATCAACAGGGCTAATAGCCAAAAACATTCAGTACTTC.

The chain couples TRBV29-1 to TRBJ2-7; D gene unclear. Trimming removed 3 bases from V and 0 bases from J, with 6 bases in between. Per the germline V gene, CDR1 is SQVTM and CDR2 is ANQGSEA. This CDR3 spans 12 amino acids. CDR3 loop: CSVDGSSYEQYF. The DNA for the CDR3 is TGCAGCGTTGATGGCAGCTCCTACGAGCAGTACTTC.

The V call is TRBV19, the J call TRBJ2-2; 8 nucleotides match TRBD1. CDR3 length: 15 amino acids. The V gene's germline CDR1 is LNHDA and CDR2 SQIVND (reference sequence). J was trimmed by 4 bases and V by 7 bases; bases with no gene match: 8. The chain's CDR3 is CASNTQGAITGELFF. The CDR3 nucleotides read TGTGCCAGTAACACCCAGGGGGCGATCACCGGGGAGCTGTTTTTT.

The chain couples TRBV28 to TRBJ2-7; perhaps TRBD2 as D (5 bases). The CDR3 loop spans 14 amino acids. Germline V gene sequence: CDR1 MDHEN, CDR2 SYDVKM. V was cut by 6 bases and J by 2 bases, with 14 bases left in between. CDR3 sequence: CASRAPGSPYEQYF. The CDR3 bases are TGTGCCAGCAGGGCCCCGGGATCACCCTACGAGCAGTACTTC.

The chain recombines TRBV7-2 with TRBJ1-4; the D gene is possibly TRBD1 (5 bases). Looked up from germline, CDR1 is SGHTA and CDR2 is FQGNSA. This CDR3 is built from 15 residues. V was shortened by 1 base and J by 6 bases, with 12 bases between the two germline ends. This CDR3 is CASSLEISRDEKLFF. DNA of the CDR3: TGTGCCAGCAGCTTAGAGATCAGCAGGGATGAAAAACTGTTTTTT.

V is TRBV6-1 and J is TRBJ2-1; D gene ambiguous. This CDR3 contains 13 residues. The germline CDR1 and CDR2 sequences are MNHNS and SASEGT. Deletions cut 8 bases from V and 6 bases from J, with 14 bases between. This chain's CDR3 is CASRVQGGNEQFF. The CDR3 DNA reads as TGTGCCAGCCGGGTCCAAGGTGGCAATGAGCAGTTCTTC.

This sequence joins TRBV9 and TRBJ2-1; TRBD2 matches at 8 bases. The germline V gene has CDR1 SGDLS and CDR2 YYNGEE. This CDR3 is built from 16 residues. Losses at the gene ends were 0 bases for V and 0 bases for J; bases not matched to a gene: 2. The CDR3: CASSVGLAISYNEQFF. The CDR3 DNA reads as TGTGCCAGCAGCGTAGGACTAGCGATCTCCTACAATGAGCAGTTCTTC.

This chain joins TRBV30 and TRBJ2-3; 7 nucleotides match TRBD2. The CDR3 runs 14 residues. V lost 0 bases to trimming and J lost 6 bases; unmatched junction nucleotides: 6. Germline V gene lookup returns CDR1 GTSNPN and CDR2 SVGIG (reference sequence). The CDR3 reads CAWSVQAGMDTQYF. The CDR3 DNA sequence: TGTGCCTGGAGTGTACAAGCGGGAATGGATACGCAGTATTTT.

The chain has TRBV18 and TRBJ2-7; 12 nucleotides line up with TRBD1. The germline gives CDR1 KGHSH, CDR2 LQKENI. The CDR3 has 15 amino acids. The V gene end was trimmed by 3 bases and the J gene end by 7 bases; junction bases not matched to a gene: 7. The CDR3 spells CASSPEGTGGREQYF. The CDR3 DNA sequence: TGTGCCAGCTCACCGGAAGGGACAGGGGGCCGGGAGCAGTACTTC.

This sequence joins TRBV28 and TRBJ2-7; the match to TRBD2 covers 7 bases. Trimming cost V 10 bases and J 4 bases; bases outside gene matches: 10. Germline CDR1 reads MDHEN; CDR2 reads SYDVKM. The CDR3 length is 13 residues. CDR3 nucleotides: TGTGCCACAGGGAGGGCCCTTCCTTACGAGCAGTACTTC. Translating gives CATGRALPYEQYF. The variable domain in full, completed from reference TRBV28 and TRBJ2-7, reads DVKVTQSSRYLVKRTGEKVFLECVQDMDHENMFWYRQDPGLGLRLIYFSYDVKMKEKGDIPEGYSVSREKKERFSLILESASTNQTSMYLCATGRALPYEQYFGPGTRLTVT.

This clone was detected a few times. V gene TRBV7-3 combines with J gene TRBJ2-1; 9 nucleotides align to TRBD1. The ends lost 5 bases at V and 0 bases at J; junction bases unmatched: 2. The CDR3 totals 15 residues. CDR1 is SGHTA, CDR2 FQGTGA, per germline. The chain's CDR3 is CASSVGQGSYNEQFF. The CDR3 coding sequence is TGTGCCAGCAGCGTGGGACAGGGCTCCTACAATGAGCAGTTCTTC.

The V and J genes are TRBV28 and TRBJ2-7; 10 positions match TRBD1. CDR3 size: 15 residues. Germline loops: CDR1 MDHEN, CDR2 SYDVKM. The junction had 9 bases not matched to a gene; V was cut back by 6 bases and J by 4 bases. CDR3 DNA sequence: TGTGCCAGCAGCTCGGTGACAGGGGGCAGTTACGAGCAGTACTTC. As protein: CASSSVTGGSYEQYF.

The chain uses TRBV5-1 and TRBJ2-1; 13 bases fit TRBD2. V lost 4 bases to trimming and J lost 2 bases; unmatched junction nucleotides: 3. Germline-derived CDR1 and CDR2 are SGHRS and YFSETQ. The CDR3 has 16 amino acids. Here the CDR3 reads CASSRTSGGTYNEQFF. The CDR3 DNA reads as TGCGCCAGCAGCCGGACTAGCGGGGGAACCTACAATGAGCAGTTCTTC.